This entry features one T cell receptor (beta chain) sequence. Data came from immunoSEQ multiplex PCR; TCRdb stores just in-frame clones and leaves some out. The sample includes 300,000 to 350,000 clones, 85% to 95% of them seen just once. These data are taken from a study of blood T cell repertoires in COVID-19. The V and J ends lost 1 base and 1 base, in that order; junction bases with no gene match: 6. This CDR3 contains 16 residues. Germline V gives CDR1 SGHVS, CDR2 FNYEAQ. Participant-given clinical history determined each cohort assignment. In the 2 weeks before study entry, exposed participants met a COVID-19 case, which was PCR-confirmed or clinician-diagnosed.

The receptor was derived from a woman aged 30 to 39 who had been exposed to COVID-19. Input material: PBMCs or T cells enriched from blood (not recorded which). The chain links TRBV7-6 to TRBJ1-2; 7 nucleotides line up with TRBD1. CDR3 protein: CASSLGQGPINYGYTF. As DNA, the CDR3 is TGTGCCAGCAGCTTAGGACAGGGCCCGATTAACTATGGCTACACCTTC. The full variable domain, its missing parts supplied by reference TRBV7-6 and TRBJ1-2, is GAGVSQSPRYKVTKRGQDVALRCDPISGHVSLYWYRQALGQGPEFLTYFNYEAQQDKSGLPNDRFSAERPEGSISTLTIQRTEQRDSAMYRCASSLGQGPINYGYTFGSGTRLTVV.